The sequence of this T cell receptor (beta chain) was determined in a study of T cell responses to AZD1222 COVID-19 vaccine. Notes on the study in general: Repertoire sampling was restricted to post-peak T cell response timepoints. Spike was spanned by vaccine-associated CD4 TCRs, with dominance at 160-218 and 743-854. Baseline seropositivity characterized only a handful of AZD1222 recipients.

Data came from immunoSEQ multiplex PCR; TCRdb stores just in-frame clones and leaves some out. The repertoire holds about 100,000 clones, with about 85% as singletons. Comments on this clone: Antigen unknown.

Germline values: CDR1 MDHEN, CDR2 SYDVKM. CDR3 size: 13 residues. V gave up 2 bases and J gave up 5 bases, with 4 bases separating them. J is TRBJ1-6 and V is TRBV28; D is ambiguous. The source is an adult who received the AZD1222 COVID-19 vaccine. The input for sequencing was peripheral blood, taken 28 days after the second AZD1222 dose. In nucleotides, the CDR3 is TGTGCCAGCAGTTTACAGAATAATTCACCCCTCCACTTT. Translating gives CASSLQNNSPLHF.